The T cell receptor (beta chain) described here comes from a study of glioma-infiltrating T cells. Notes on the study in general: CDR3 overlap between tissue and blood was very small. Above-expected tissue-blood divergence occurred in all gliomas, most in low-grade ones.

Using RNA template, CDR3s of TCR alpha and beta were amplified with iRepertoire arm-PCR. Input was about 100-450 ng of tissue mRNA or PBMC total RNA. One entry per CDR3 protein results from TCRdb running MiXCR on the multiplex PCR reads. This table has about 180,000 distinct CDR3 sequences, about 46% appearing once. V dropped 4 bases and J dropped 4 bases, with 15 bases sitting between them. Germline V CDR1 and CDR2: MNHNS, SASEGT. The CDR3 length is 15 residues. This clonotype was seen repeatedly, ten times or more. The antigen remains unidentified. This clonotype originated in a human donor with low-grade glioma or glioblastoma, undergoing nonglioma brain surgery, or in good health (not recorded which). The chain joins TRBV6-1 to TRBJ2-3, with D possibly matching TRBD1 (5 bases). The sample consisted of glioma tissue, nonneoplastic brain tissue, or PBMCs (not recorded which). The CDR3 bases are TGTGCCAGCAGTGTAACAGGTCTGGATCCAGATACGCAGTATTTT. It is translated as CASSVTGLDPDTQYF.